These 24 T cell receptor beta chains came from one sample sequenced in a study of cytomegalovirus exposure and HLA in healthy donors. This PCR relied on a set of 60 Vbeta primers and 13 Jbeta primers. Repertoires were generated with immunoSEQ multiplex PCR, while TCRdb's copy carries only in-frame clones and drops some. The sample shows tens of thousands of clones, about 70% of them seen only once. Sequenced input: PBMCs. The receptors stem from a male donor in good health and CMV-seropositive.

The CDR3 region has the DNA TGTGCCAGCAGCGCCCGGGACAGGGGTCCCTCACCCCTCCACTTT. This translates into CASSARDRGPSPLHF. The gene calls are TRBV9 and TRBJ1-6; 10 nucleotides agree with TRBD1. The CDR3 has 15 amino acids. V was pared by 3 bases and J by 10 bases, with 7 bases of the junction left unmatched. CDR1 is SGDLS and CDR2 is YYNGEE in the germline V gene.

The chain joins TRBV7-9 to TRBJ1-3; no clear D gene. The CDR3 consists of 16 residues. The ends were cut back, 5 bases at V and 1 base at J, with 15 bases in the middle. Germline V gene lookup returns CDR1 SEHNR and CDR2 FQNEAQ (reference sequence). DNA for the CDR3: TGTGCCAGCAGCCCCTACTTGGAGTTATCTGGAAACACCATATATTTT. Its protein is CASSPYLELSGNTIYF. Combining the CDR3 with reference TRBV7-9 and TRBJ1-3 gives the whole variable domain DTGVSQNPRHKITKRGQNVTFRCDPISEHNRLYWYRQTLGQGPEFLTYFQNEAQLEKSRLLSDRFSAERPKGSFSTLEIQRTEQGDSAMYLCASSPYLELSGNTIYFGEGSWLTVV.

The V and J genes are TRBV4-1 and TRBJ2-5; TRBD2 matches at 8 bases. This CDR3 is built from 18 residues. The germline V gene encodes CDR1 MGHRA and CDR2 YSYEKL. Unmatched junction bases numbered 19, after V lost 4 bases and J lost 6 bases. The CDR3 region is CASSPQSSGLGGLKTQYF. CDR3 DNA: TGCGCCAGCAGCCCCCAATCCTCGGGACTAGGGGGGCTAAAGACCCAGTACTTC.

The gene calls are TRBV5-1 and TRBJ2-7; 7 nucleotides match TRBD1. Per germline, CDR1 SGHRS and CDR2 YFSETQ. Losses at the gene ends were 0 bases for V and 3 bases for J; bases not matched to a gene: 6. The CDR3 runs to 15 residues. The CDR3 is CASSLARDSHYEQYF. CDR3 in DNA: TGCGCCAGCAGCTTGGCTCGGGACAGTCACTACGAGCAGTACTTC.

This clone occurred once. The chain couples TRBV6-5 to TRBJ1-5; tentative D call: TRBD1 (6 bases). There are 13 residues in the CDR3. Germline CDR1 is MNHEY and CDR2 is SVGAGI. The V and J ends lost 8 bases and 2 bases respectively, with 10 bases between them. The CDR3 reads CASQPGGNQPQHF. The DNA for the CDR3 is TGTGCCAGCCAGCCAGGGGGCAATCAGCCCCAGCATTTT.

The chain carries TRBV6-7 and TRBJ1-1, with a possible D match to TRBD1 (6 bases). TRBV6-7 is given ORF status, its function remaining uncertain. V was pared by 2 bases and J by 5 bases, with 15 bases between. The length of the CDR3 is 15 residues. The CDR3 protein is CASSYRVRGRTEAFF. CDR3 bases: TGTGCCAGCAGTTACCGAGTCAGGGGAAGGACTGAAGCTTTCTTT.

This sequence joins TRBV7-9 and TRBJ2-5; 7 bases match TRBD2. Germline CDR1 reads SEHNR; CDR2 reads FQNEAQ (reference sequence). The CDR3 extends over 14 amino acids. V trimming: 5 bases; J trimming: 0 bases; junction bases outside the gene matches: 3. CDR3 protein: CASSERGNQETQYF. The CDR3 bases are TGTGCCAGCAGCGAGCGGGGTAACCAAGAGACCCAGTACTTC.

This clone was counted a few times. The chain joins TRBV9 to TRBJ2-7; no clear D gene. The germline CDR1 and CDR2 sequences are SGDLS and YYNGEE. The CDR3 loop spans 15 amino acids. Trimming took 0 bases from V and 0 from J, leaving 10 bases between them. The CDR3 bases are TGTGCCAGCAGCGTAGGTCAGGTAAGCTCCTACGAGCAGTACTTC. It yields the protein CASSVGQVSSYEQYF.

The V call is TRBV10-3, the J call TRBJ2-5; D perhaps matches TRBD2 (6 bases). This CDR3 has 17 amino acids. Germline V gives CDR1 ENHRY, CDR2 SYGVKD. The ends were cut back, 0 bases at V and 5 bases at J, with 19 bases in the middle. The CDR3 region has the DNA TGTGCCATCAGTGAGTCGACTCGGAGGGGAGTAACCGAGACCCAGTACTTC. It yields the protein CAISESTRRGVTETQYF.

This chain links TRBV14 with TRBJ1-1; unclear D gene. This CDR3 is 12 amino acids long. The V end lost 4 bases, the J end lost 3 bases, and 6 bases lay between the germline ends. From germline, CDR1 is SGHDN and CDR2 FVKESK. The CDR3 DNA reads TGTGCCAGCAGCCTTCTATACACTGAAGCTTTCTTT. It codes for CASSLLYTEAFF.

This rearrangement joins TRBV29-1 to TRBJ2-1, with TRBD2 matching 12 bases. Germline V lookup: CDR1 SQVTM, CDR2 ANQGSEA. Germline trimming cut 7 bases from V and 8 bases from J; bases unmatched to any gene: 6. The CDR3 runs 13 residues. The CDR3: CSEGTSGLHEQFF. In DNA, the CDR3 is TGCAGCGAGGGGACTAGCGGGTTGCATGAGCAGTTCTTC.

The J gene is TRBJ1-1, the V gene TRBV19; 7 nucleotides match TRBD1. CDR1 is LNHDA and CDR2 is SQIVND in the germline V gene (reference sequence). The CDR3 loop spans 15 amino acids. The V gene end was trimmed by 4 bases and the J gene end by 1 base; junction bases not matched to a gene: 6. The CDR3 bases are TGTGCCAGTAGTAGAGACAGGGTTGGGAACACTGAAGCTTTCTTT. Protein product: CASSRDRVGNTEAFF.

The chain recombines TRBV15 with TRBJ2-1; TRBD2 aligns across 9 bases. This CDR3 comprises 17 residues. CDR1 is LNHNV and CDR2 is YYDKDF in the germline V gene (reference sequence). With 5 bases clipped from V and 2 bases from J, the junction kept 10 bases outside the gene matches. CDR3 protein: CATSPSPGTSPYNEQFF. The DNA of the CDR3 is TGTGCCACCAGCCCATCGCCCGGGACTAGCCCCTACAATGAGCAGTTCTTC. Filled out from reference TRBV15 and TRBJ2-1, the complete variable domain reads DAMVIQNPRYQVTQFGKPVTLSCSQTLNHNVMYWYQQKSSQAPKLLFHYYDKDFNNEADTPDNFQSRRPNTSFCFLDIRSPGLGDTAMYLCATSPSPGTSPYNEQFFGPGTRLTVL.

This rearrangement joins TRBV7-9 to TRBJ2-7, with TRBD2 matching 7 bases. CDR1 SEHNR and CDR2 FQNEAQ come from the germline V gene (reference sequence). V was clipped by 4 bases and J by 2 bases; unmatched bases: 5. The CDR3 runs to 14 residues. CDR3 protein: CASSSGTMPYEQYF. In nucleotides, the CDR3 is TGTGCCAGCAGCTCCGGGACTATGCCCTACGAGCAGTACTTC. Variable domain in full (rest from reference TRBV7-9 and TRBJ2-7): DTGVSQNPRHKITKRGQNVTFRCDPISEHNRLYWYRQTLGQGPEFLTYFQNEAQLEKSRLLSDRFSAERPKGSFSTLEIQRTEQGDSAMYLCASSSGTMPYEQYFGPGTRLTVT.

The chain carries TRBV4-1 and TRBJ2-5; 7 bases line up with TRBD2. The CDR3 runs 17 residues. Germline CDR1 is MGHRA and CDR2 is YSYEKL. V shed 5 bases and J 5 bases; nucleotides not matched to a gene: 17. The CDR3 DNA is TGCGCCAGCAGCTACCTGCCTCGGACTAGATCAGGGGAGACCCAGTACTTC. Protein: CASSYLPRTRSGETQYF.

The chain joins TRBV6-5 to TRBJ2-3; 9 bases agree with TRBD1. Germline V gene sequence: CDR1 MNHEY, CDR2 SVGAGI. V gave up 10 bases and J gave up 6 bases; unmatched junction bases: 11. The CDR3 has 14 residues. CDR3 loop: CATLDRGKGDTQYF. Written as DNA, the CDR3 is TGTGCCACCCTAGACAGGGGGAAGGGTGATACGCAGTATTTT.

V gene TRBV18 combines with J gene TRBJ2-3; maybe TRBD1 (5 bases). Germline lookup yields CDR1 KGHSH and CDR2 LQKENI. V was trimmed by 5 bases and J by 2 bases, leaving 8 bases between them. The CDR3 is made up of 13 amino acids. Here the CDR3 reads CASSSRVTDTQYF. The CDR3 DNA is TGTGCCAGCTCATCCAGGGTCACAGATACGCAGTATTTT.

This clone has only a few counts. DNA for the CDR3: TGTGCCAGCAGCCAAGATCACAGGATACCCAGCACAGATACGCAGTATTTT. It codes for CASSQDHRIPSTDTQYF. The genes are TRBV14 and TRBJ2-3, with D possibly TRBD1 on 5 matching bases. Germline V gives CDR1 SGHDN, CDR2 FVKESK. This CDR3 comprises 17 residues. The germline V and J ends were trimmed by 0 bases and 0 bases, with 13 bases remaining between them.

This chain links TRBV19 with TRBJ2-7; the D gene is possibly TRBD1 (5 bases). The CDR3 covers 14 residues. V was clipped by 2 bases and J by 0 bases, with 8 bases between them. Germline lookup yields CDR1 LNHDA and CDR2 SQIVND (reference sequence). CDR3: CASSIQGGSYEQYF. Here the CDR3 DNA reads TGTGCCAGTAGTATACAGGGTGGCTCCTACGAGCAGTACTTC.

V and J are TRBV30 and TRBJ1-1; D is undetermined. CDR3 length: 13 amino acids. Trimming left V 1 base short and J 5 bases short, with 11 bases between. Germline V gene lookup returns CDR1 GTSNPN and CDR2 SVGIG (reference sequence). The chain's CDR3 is CAWSGGSWTEAFF. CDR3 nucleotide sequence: TGTGCCTGGAGTGGCGGCAGTTGGACTGAAGCTTTCTTT.

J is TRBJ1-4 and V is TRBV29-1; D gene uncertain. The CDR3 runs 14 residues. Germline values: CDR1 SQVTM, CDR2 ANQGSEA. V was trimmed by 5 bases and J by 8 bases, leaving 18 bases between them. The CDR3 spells CSVRGRQREEKLFF. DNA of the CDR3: TGCAGCGTTCGAGGCCGGCAGAGAGAAGAAAAACTGTTTTTT.

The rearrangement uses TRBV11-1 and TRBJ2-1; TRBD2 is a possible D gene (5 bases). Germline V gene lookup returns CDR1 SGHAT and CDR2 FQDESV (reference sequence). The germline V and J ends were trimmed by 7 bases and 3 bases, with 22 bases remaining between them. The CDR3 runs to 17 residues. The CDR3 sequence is CASITASAGEGYNEQFF. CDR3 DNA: TGTGCCAGCATCACGGCGTCCGCCGGAGAGGGCTACAATGAGCAGTTCTTC.

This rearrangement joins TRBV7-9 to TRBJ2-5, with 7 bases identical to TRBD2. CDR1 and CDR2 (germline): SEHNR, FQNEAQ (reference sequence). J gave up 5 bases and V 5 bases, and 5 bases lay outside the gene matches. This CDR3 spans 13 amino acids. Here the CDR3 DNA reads TGTGCCAGCAGCCGATTGGGGGGGGAGACCCAGTACTTC. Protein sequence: CASSRLGGETQYF.

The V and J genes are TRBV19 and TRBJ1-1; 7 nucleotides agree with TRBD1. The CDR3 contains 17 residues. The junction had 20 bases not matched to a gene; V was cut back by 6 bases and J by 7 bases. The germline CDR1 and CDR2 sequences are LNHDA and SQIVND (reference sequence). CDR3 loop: CASRDYRTGLRRFEAFF. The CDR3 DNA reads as TGTGCCAGTAGGGATTATAGGACAGGTTTGAGGAGGTTTGAAGCTTTCTTT.